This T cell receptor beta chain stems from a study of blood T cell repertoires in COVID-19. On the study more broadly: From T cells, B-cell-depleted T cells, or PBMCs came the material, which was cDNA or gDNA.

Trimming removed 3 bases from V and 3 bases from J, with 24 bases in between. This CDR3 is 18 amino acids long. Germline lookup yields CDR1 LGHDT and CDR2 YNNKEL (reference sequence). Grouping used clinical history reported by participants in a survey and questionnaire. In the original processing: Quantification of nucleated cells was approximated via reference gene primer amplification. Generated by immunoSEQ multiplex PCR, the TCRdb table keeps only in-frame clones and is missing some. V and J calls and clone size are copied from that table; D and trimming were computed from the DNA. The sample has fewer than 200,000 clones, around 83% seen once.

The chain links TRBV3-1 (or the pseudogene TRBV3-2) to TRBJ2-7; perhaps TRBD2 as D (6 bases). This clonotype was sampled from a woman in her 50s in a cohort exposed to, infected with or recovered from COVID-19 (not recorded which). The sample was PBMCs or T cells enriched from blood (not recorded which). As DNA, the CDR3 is TGTGCCAGCAGCCAGTTCACCTTTAGCGGTGGGGCGGACTACGAGCAGTACTTC. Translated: CASSQFTFSGGADYEQYF.